This T cell receptor beta chain was retrieved from a study of blood T cells in healthy people across ages. Whole-study results and caveats: Per million T cells, TCR beta diversity dropped roughly linearly as age increased.

Caucasian, healthy and from Russia, the donors were aged between 6 and 90. With each sample, at least 5 micrograms of total RNA were extracted. V dropped 6 bases and J dropped 0 bases, with 14 bases sitting between them. This CDR3 contains 16 residues. Germline CDR1 and CDR2: SGHTA and FQGNSA. Alongside a J-beta primer mix, a sample-barcoded 5' primer served in a second PCR lasting roughly 7 to 12 cycles. Every single cDNA molecule received a tag from a template-switch adaptor with 12 random nucleotides. TCRdb reprocessed the 5' RACE reads via MiXCR and lists one record per CDR3 protein. The sample has about 1.1 million distinct CDR3 sequences, more than 30% seen once. This clonotype was observed a handful of times. Its antigen is unknown.

Sequencing input: blood. V and J are TRBV7-2 and TRBJ2-2, with D perhaps assigned TRBD1 or TRBD2 (7 bases each). The clonotype was recovered from a man aged 18-30 years in good health. CDR3 sequence: CASSQGGDSNTGELFF. In DNA form, the CDR3 reads TGTGCCAGCAGTCAGGGGGGGGATTCGAACACCGGGGAGCTGTTTTTT.